This is a list of T cell receptor beta chains from one sample in a study of graft-versus-host responses after intestinal transplantation. Assay used: immunoSEQ multiplex PCR; TCRdb lists only in-frame clones, some missing. The data contain 9,700 or so clones, 78% of them seen just once; the ten biggest clones take up approximately 25%. This specimen consisted of ileum tissue, obtained 527 days after intestinal transplant. Receptors originate from a human patient who received an intestinal transplant, so some T cells may come from the graft donor. Each CDR3 is given with its conserved first and last residue. The D gene is left open where the match is weak. Clone size, where shown, is once, few, many, or a class for clones that have expanded.

TRBV21-1	TRBJ2-1	NA	NA	CASSKGGVNEQFF	TGTGCCAGCAGCAAAGGAGGGGTTAATGAGCAGTTCTTC
TRBV27	TRBJ1-1	NA	TRBD1	CASSYYRDRGSEAFF	TGTGCCAGCAGCTACTACCGGGACAGGGGTAGTGAAGCTTTCTTT
TRBV6-8	TRBJ1-5	once	NA	CASGPGSAQHF	TGTGCCAGCGGTCCCGGATCAGCCCAGCATTTT
TRBV28	TRBJ2-3	few	TRBD2	CASRQGTSGKSDTQYF	TGTGCCAGCAGGCAAGGGACTAGCGGAAAATCCGATACGCAGTATTTT
TRBV5-4	TRBJ2-1	NA	TRBD2	CASSLGTSGSANEQFF	TGTGCCAGCAGCTTGGGGACTAGCGGGAGTGCGAATGAGCAGTTCTTC
TRBV9	TRBJ2-7	NA	TRBD1	CASSGAGTGSEQYF	TGTGCCAGCAGCGGAGCCGGGACAGGTTCCGAGCAGTACTTC
TRBV6-4	TRBJ1-1	NA	TRBD1	CASSYNQGAGITEAFF	TGTGCCAGCAGTTACAATCAGGGGGCGGGAATCACTGAAGCTTTCTTT
TRBV20-1	TRBJ2-5	few	NA	CSASATETQYF	TGCAGTGCTAGTGCTACAGAGACCCAGTACTTC
TRBV5-1	TRBJ1-4	NA	NA	CASSASGETNEKLFF	TGCGCCAGCAGCGCCTCAGGGGAAACTAATGAAAAACTGTTTTTT
TRBV7-2	TRBJ2-5	few	TRBD2	CASSLGPSGGSIQETQYF	TGTGCCAGCAGCTTAGGACCTAGCGGGGGGTCAATTCAAGAGACCCAGTACTTC
TRBV13	TRBJ2-7	NA	NA	CASSKGHTTYEQYF	TGTGCCAGCAGCAAGGGACACACCACCTACGAGCAGTACTTC
TRBV2	TRBJ1-5	NA	NA	CPPAKSPTARRSQPQHF	TGTCCTCCAGCAAAATCGCCGACAGCCCGACGGAGTCAGCCCCAGCATTTT
TRBV27	TRBJ1-5	NA	NA	CASSHYKGHLSNQPQHF	TGTGCCAGCAGCCATTATAAGGGACATCTGAGCAATCAGCCCCAGCATTTT
TRBV11-2	TRBJ2-7	NA	NA	CASNSGTLHYEQYF	TGTGCCAGCAATTCCGGGACTCTACATTACGAGCAGTACTTC
TRBV6-1	TRBJ2-2	medium-sized	NA	CASSEPPDTTGELFF	TGTGCCAGCAGTGAGCCCCCGGACACGACCGGGGAGCTGTTTTTT
TRBV7-2	TRBJ2-5	NA	NA	CASSWGAQETQYF	TGTGCCAGCAGCTGGGGGGCCCAAGAGACCCAGTACTTC
TRBV28	TRBJ1-6	NA	NA	CASGIMEVGTKDSPLHF	TGTGCCAGCGGTATTATGGAGGTTGGGACTAAGGATTCACCCCTCCACTTT
TRBV18	TRBJ2-7	NA	NA	CASSPIEGNRYEQYF	TGTGCCAGCTCACCTATCGAGGGGAATCGCTACGAGCAGTACTTC
TRBV5-1	TRBJ2-5	NA	NA	CASSFGSTVQETQYF	TGCGCCAGCAGCTTTGGCTCGACAGTCCAAGAGACCCAGTACTTC
TRBV10-1	TRBJ1-2	few	NA	CASSDGMNYGYTF	TGCGCCAGCAGTGATGGGATGAACTATGGCTACACCTTC